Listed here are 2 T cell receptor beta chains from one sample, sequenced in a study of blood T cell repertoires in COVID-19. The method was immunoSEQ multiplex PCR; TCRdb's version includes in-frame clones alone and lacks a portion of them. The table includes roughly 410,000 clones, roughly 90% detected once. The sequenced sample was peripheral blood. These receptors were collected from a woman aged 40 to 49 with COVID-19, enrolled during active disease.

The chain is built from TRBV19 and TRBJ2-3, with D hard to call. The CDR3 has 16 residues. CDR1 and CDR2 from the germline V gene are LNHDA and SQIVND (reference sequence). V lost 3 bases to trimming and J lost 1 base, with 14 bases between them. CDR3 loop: CASSMSQSSGTDTQYF. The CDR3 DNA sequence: TGTGCCAGTAGTATGTCACAGTCCTCCGGCACAGATACGCAGTATTTT.

DNA for the CDR3: TGCAGCGTTCAGGAGGGGACTGAAGCTTTCTTT. This sequence encodes CSVQEGTEAFF. The rearrangement links TRBV29-1 to TRBJ1-1, with D tentatively TRBD1 (5 bases). The V and J ends lost 5 bases and 5 bases respectively, with 9 bases between them. CDR3 length: 11 amino acids. Germline CDR1 and CDR2: SQVTM and ANQGSEA.